The 30 T cell receptor beta chains below were found in one sample sequenced in a study of beta chain features in type 1 diabetes. Whole-study results and caveats: TCRB CDR3s from Type 1 diabetes patients were moderately but significantly shorter in all four CD4+ subsets.

Their specific antigens are unknown. Reverse transcribing all isolated RNA meant expressed TCRB transcripts were sequenced. The protocol was immunoSEQ multiplex PCR, while the TCRdb copy is restricted to in-frame clones and leaves out a portion. The sample has a few hundred thousand clones, around 10% seen once. Source material: central memory CD4+ T cells from blood. The origin of the receptors is a man aged 25-45 years with type 1 diabetes.

This clone turned up a few times. This chain links TRBV5-1 with TRBJ2-1, with D possibly TRBD2 on 6 matching bases. V shed 5 bases and J shed 7 bases, with 19 bases lying between them. The CDR3 spans 15 residues. CDR1 SGHRS and CDR2 YFSETQ come from the germline V gene. CDR3 nucleotides: TGCGCCAGCAGAGAGGGGAGCGGGCTAGCTAATGAGCAGTTCTTC. It codes for CASREGSGLANEQFF.

This clone was counted only a few times. The chain couples TRBV18 to TRBJ1-1; D remains ambiguous. This CDR3 has 15 residues. Per germline, CDR1 KGHSH and CDR2 LQKENI. V was trimmed by 3 bases and J by 0 bases, leaving 11 bases between them. In DNA, the CDR3 is TGTGCCAGCTCACCCGGAACCTTCATGAACACTGAAGCTTTCTTT. This sequence encodes CASSPGTFMNTEAFF.

This sequence joins TRBV28 and TRBJ2-7; D may be TRBD2 (5 bases). Per germline, CDR1 MDHEN and CDR2 SYDVKM. Trimming took 6 bases from V and 5 from J, leaving 17 bases between them. The CDR3 contains 14 residues. CDR3 protein: CASSPPGFGDEQYF. The CDR3 region has the DNA TGTGCCAGCAGCCCCCCGGGATTCGGTGACGAGCAGTACTTC.

This clone has more than one count but fewer than ten. The genes are TRBV14 and TRBJ1-2; D not resolved. The CDR3 is made up of 12 amino acids. V was pared by 6 bases and J by 9 bases, with 14 bases between. CDR1 and CDR2 (germline): SGHDN, FVKESK. Here the CDR3 DNA reads TGTGCCAGCAGATACGGCCCGGTTCGCTACACCTTC. Its protein product is CASRYGPVRYTF.

The chain combines TRBV7-8 with TRBJ1-2; TRBD1 might be the D (6 bases). Trimming removed 6 bases from V and 8 bases from J, with 16 bases in between. This CDR3 is built from 13 residues. From germline, CDR1 is SGHVS and CDR2 FQNEAQ. The CDR3 DNA is TGTGCCAGCAGGGAGGAACAGGGCCAAGGCTACACCTTC. It is translated as CASREEQGQGYTF.

The chain employs TRBV7-2 and TRBJ2-2, with 8 bases identical to TRBD1. J gave up 4 bases and V 6 bases, and 7 bases lay outside the gene matches. The CDR3 has 15 residues. Germline loops: CDR1 SGHTA, CDR2 FQGNSA. CDR3 protein: CASRNRTGTTGELFF. For the CDR3, the DNA is TGTGCCAGCAGAAACAGGACAGGGACCACCGGGGAGCTGTTTTTT.

V usage is TRBV7-2 and J usage is TRBJ2-5, with D perhaps TRBD1 (6 bases). Germline CDR1 reads SGHTA; CDR2 reads FQGNSA. This CDR3 spans 13 amino acids. Trimming took 7 bases from V and 1 from J, leaving 10 bases between them. The CDR3 protein is CASTGQIQETQYF. The CDR3 DNA is TGTGCCAGCACGGGACAAATCCAAGAGACCCAGTACTTC.

The chain links TRBV7-8 to TRBJ1-2, with TRBD1 as a possible D gene (5 bases). CDR1 and CDR2 (germline): SGHVS, FQNEAQ. V gave up 0 bases and J gave up 5 bases, with 10 bases separating them. This CDR3 has 14 amino acids. The DNA of the CDR3 is TGTGCCAGCAGCTTAGCAGTGGGGGTATATGGCTACACCTTC. Protein sequence: CASSLAVGVYGYTF.

The chain employs TRBV11-2 and TRBJ2-5; D unclear. The V gene lost 10 bases and the J gene lost 2 bases, with 11 bases spanning the gap. The V gene's germline CDR1 is SGHAT and CDR2 FQNNGV. This CDR3 has 12 residues. For the CDR3, the DNA is TGTGCCACGGGTCCTAATCAAGAGACCCAGTACTTC. Translating it yields CATGPNQETQYF.

V is TRBV4-1 and J is TRBJ2-5; no definite D call. Germline CDR1 is MGHRA and CDR2 is YSYEKL. V gave up 0 bases and J gave up 2 bases, with 13 bases separating them. This CDR3 region has 16 residues. The CDR3 DNA sequence: TGCGCCAGCAGCCAAGATCATCGGTCGAATCAAGAGACCCAGTACTTC. It translates to CASSQDHRSNQETQYF.

The rearrangement joins TRBV11-1 to TRBJ2-5, with D perhaps TRBD2 (7 bases). CDR1 and CDR2 (germline): SGHAT, FQDESV (reference sequence). CDR3 size: 16 residues. The V gene lost 2 bases and the J gene lost 6 bases, with 19 bases spanning the gap. This CDR3 is CASSLWSGGAMKTQYF. The DNA for the CDR3 is TGTGCCAGCAGCTTATGGTCGGGGGGCGCGATGAAGACCCAGTACTTC.

This clone was detected ten times or more. V usage is TRBV16 and J usage is TRBJ1-3, with D possibly matching TRBD1 (5 bases). CDR1 KGHSY and CDR2 FQNENV come from the germline V gene. The length of the CDR3 is 15 residues. Trimming stripped 4 bases from V and 0 bases from J, with 10 bases between. The CDR3 reads CASSPRGDSGNTIYF. CDR3 nucleotide sequence: TGTGCCAGCAGCCCGCGGGGGGACTCTGGAAACACCATATATTTT.

This clone came up a few times. CDR3 sequence reads: CGTLGGDRDTGELFF. The CDR3 DNA reads as TGCGGCACCCTTGGGGGGGACAGGGACACCGGGGAGCTGTTTTTT. The rearrangement links TRBV29-1 to TRBJ2-2, with 9 bases aligning to TRBD1. The CDR3 length is 15 residues. Germline CDR1 reads SQVTM; CDR2 reads ANQGSEA.

The chain recombines TRBV2 with TRBJ2-7; no reliable D call. V lost 6 bases to trimming and J lost 6 bases, with 9 bases between them. Germline values: CDR1 SNHLY, CDR2 FYNNEI. The CDR3 sequence is 11 residues long. For the CDR3, the DNA is TGTGCCAGCAGCCAGGAAAGCGAGCAGTACTTC. Amino acid sequence: CASSQESEQYF.

This chain connects TRBV7-9 to TRBJ2-1; possibly TRBD2 for D (6 bases). The CDR3 loop spans 14 amino acids. V shed 4 bases and J shed 4 bases, with 11 bases lying between them. Germline V gene data show CDR1 as SEHNR and CDR2 as FQNEAQ (reference sequence). CDR3 sequence reads: CASSSGLQYNEQFF. The CDR3 nucleotides are TGTGCCAGCAGCTCGGGACTTCAGTACAATGAGCAGTTCTTC.

This clone has only a few counts. This chain links TRBV7-9 with TRBJ2-5, with a tentative D call TRBD1 (7 bases). Germline loops: CDR1 SEHNR, CDR2 FQNEAQ (reference sequence). The CDR3 extends over 14 amino acids. V lost 5 bases and J lost 5, with 15 bases in between. This CDR3 is CASSPGDSGETQYF. CDR3 DNA: TGTGCCAGCAGCCCAGGGGACAGCGGGGAGACCCAGTACTTC.

This clone was counted many times. The J gene is TRBJ2-1, the V gene TRBV7-7, with a weak D call TRBD2 (6 bases). CDR3 size: 12 residues. V shed 1 base and J shed 9 bases, with 7 bases lying between them. Germline-derived CDR1 and CDR2 are SSHAT and FNYEAQ (reference sequence). CDR3 sequence (DNA): TGTGCCAGCAGCTTAGACGGGGGTGAGCAGTTCTTC. Amino acids: CASSLDGGEQFF. Looking up the rest from reference TRBV7-7 and TRBJ2-1 gives the full variable domain: GAGVSQSPRYKVTKRGQDVTLRCDPISSHATLYWYQQALGQGPEFLTYFNYEAQPDKSGLPSDRFSAERPEGSISTLTIQRTEQRDSAMYRCASSLDGGEQFFGPGTRLTVL.

The chain has TRBV6-5 and TRBJ2-3; 8 bases are a match to TRBD2. This CDR3 spans 14 amino acids. J was trimmed by 4 bases and V by 2 bases; bases with no gene match: 2. CDR1 and CDR2 from the germline V gene are MNHEY and SVGAGI. The CDR3 spells CASSYGLAADTQYF. DNA for the CDR3: TGTGCCAGCAGTTACGGACTAGCAGCAGATACGCAGTATTTT.

This clone was seen a few times. V usage is TRBV28 and J usage is TRBJ1-2; D might be TRBD1 (5 bases). Looked up from germline, CDR1 is MDHEN and CDR2 is SYDVKM. The CDR3 runs 13 residues. The V end was cut by 6 bases, the J end by 2 bases, with 10 bases between. CDR3 DNA sequence: TGTGCCAGCAGGGTGGGGCTAAACTATGGCTACACCTTC. As protein: CASRVGLNYGYTF.

This clone was recorded at least ten times. The J gene is TRBJ2-1, the V gene TRBV9, with D tentatively TRBD2 (6 bases). CDR1 SGDLS and CDR2 YYNGEE come from the germline V gene. The CDR3 loop spans 14 amino acids. V was shortened by 2 bases and J by 3 bases, with 9 bases between the two germline ends. The CDR3 reads CASSVLGGYNEQFF. The CDR3 region has the DNA TGTGCCAGCAGCGTGCTGGGGGGCTACAATGAGCAGTTCTTC. Full variable domain (missing parts from reference TRBV9 and TRBJ2-1): DSGVTQTPKHLITATGQRVTLRCSPRSGDLSVYWYQQSLDQGLQFLIQYYNGEERAKGNILERFSAQQFPDLHSELNLSSLELGDSALYFCASSVLGGYNEQFFGPGTRLTVL.

This clone was picked up many times. The rearrangement uses TRBV2 and TRBJ2-7, with 9 bases lining up with TRBD1. Trimming took 6 bases from V and 5 from J; bases not matched to a gene: 2. CDR1 and CDR2 from the germline V gene are SNHLY and FYNNEI. This CDR3 has 12 amino acids. The CDR3 sequence is CASRWTGDEQYF. The CDR3 DNA reads as TGTGCCAGCAGATGGACAGGGGACGAGCAGTACTTC.

V usage is TRBV7-9 and J usage is TRBJ2-3; D is unresolved. Germline CDR1 is SEHNR and CDR2 is FQNEAQ (reference sequence). Trimming pared 3 bases from V and 1 base from J, leaving 11 bases between. The length of the CDR3 is 15 residues. CDR3: CASSLAFTGTDTQYF. CDR3 DNA sequence: TGTGCCAGCAGCTTGGCCTTCACAGGCACAGATACGCAGTATTTT.

The genes are TRBV7-2 and TRBJ2-2; 8 bases match TRBD2. Germline values: CDR1 SGHTA, CDR2 FQGNSA. The CDR3 sequence is 16 residues long. V trimming: 2 bases; J trimming: 4 bases; junction bases outside the gene matches: 6. The CDR3 loop is CASSLTFTSGTGELFF. As DNA, the CDR3 is TGTGCCAGCAGCTTAACCTTCACTAGCGGCACCGGGGAGCTGTTTTTT.

This chain's CDR3 is CASRNDRVDTEAFF. In nucleotides, the CDR3 is TGTGCCAGCAGGAATGACAGGGTTGACACTGAAGCTTTCTTT. The chain carries TRBV28 and TRBJ1-1, with 7 bases lining up with TRBD1. This CDR3 contains 14 residues. The trim removed 6 bases at V and 3 bases at J, leaving 7 bases unmatched. The germline V gene has CDR1 MDHEN and CDR2 SYDVKM.

The chain combines TRBV7-2 with TRBJ2-5; D gene uncertain. CDR3 length: 15 residues. Germline V gene sequence: CDR1 SGHTA, CDR2 FQGNSA. V was pared by 2 bases and J by 2 bases, with 12 bases between. CDR3 loop: CASSLSSPGQETQYF. CDR3 coding DNA: TGTGCCAGCAGCTTAAGTTCCCCCGGTCAAGAGACCCAGTACTTC.

J is TRBJ2-3 and V is TRBV5-1; no firm D call. Trimming removed 1 base at V and 2 bases at J, with 11 bases between. CDR1 is SGHRS and CDR2 is YFSETQ in the germline V gene. CDR3 length: 15 residues. CDR3 loop: CASSLYFGNTDTQYF. CDR3 bases: TGCGCCAGCAGCTTGTATTTCGGCAACACAGATACGCAGTATTTT.

The J gene is TRBJ2-7, the V gene TRBV7-2; D ambiguous. The CDR3 is made up of 11 amino acids. V was pared by 1 base and J by 11 bases, with 9 bases between. Germline assignment: CDR1 SGHTA and CDR2 FQGNSA. The CDR3 DNA is TGTGCCAGCAGCTTAGAAGGAAAAAAGTACTTC. Translating it yields CASSLEGKKYF.

This clone was found a few times. V and J are TRBV27 and TRBJ1-2; D gene unclear. The CDR3 runs to 14 residues. V was cut by 5 bases and J by 1 base, with 11 bases left in between. The V gene's germline CDR1 is MNHEY and CDR2 SMNVEV (reference sequence). CDR3 protein: CASSTLVGNYGYTF. The CDR3 DNA reads as TGTGCCAGCAGTACGCTGGTTGGTAACTATGGCTACACCTTC.

The chain couples TRBV5-4 to TRBJ2-2; no clear D gene. This CDR3 region has 13 residues. The V and J ends lost 2 bases and 3 bases respectively, with 5 bases between them. The germline V gene encodes CDR1 SGHNT and CDR2 YYREEE (reference sequence). CDR3 coding DNA: TGTGCCAGCAGCTTCGGCTACACCGGGGAGCTGTTTTTT. It yields the protein CASSFGYTGELFF.

This chain links TRBV19 with TRBJ2-5, with TRBD2 matching over 10 bases. The CDR3 consists of 16 residues. V lost 5 bases and J lost 3; bases outside the gene matches: 9. Germline V gives CDR1 LNHDA, CDR2 SQIVND (reference sequence). In DNA, the CDR3 is TGTGCCAGTAGTCCCCAAAGGACTAGCGGAGAAGAGACCCAGTACTTC. Amino acid sequence: CASSPQRTSGEETQYF.